This T cell receptor (beta chain) emerged from a study of spatial heterogeneity in lung cancer. Unique molecular identifiers tagged every individual TCR cDNA molecule. TCRdb recomputed calls from the 5' RACE reads with MiXCR, one row per CDR3 protein. The table shows 20,000 to 25,000 distinct CDR3 sequences, with approximately 4.4% occurring only once. Described time point: sample taken at primary tumor resection. Sequencing of whole RNA from tumor, nontumor lung or frozen PBMC involved no sorting. Germline V gene lookup returns CDR1 SEHNR and CDR2 FQNEAQ (reference sequence). The CDR3 length is 15 residues. A few counts support this clonotype. It may be a read error: a sequence one base away is much more abundant.

The sequence came from a male donor with early-stage non-small cell lung cancer. This chain links TRBV7-9 with TRBJ2-7; D perhaps matches TRBD2 (7 bases). Sequences were derived from PBMCs, sampled at surgery. The CDR3 sequence: CVSSLNGGPTYEQYF. The CDR3 DNA follows: TGTGTCAGCAGCTTAAACGGGGGGCCTACCTACGAGCAGTACTTC.